The 26 T cell receptor beta chains in this list originate from one sample, sequenced in a study of OX40 agonist ivuxolimab in advanced cancers. Sequenced by immunoSEQ multiplex PCR; TCRdb stores in-frame clones only, minus some. Here the sample spans 80,000 to 100,000 clones, around nine tenths being singletons. The sample consisted of CD4+ or CD8+ T cells sorted from blood, taken in a trial of the OX40 agonist ivuxolimab. The receptors shown here come from an adult with an advanced solid tumor such as melanoma, head and neck, liver or kidney cancer.

The V and J genes are TRBV5-4 and TRBJ2-5; 15 positions match TRBD2. The CDR3 spans 16 residues. Trimming took 4 bases from V and 2 from J; bases not matched to a gene: 3. Germline V gene lookup returns CDR1 SGHNT and CDR2 YYREEE (reference sequence). The CDR3 sequence is CASSLGTSGGQETQYF. Here the CDR3 DNA reads TGTGCCAGCAGCCTGGGGACTAGCGGGGGGCAAGAGACCCAGTACTTC. The full variable domain, with the rest looked up from reference TRBV5-4 and TRBJ2-5, is ETGVTQSPTHLIKTRGQQVTLRCSSQSGHNTVSWYQQALGQGPQFIFQYYREEENGRGNFPPRFSGLQFPNYSSELNVNALELDDSALYLCASSLGTSGGQETQYFGPGTRLLVL.

The rearrangement joins TRBV25-1 to TRBJ1-6; possibly TRBD1 for D (6 bases). The CDR3 runs to 15 residues. V was trimmed by 8 bases and J by 7 bases, leaving 18 bases between them. Germline CDR1 is MGHDK and CDR2 is SYGVNS. This CDR3 is CASASRGRGNSPLHF. Here the CDR3 DNA reads TGTGCCAGCGCCAGCCGGGGGAGGGGGAATTCACCCCTCCACTTT.

The chain has TRBV6-6 and TRBJ2-3; D is unresolved. The CDR3 totals 16 residues. The V gene's germline CDR1 is MNHNY and CDR2 SVGAGI (reference sequence). V was pared by 1 base and J by 0 bases, with 11 bases between. CDR3 nucleotide sequence: TGTGCCAGCAGTTACTTGGGCCGTGCTAGCACAGATACGCAGTATTTT. It is translated as CASSYLGRASTDTQYF.

This chain links TRBV28 with TRBJ1-2; 7 nucleotides match TRBD1. After removal of 4 bases from V and 4 bases from J, the junction contained 6 bases not matched to a gene. The CDR3 sequence is 14 residues long. The germline CDR1 and CDR2 sequences are MDHEN and SYDVKM. The CDR3 DNA reads as TGTGCCAGCAGTTCCGGACAGGAACCCTATGGCTACACCTTC. Its protein product is CASSSGQEPYGYTF.

The gene calls are TRBV6-5 and TRBJ2-7; 9 bases line up with TRBD1. The CDR3 is made up of 14 amino acids. Germline values: CDR1 MNHEY, CDR2 SVGAGI. The V segment lost 5 bases and the J segment 6 bases; nucleotides outside the gene matches: 8. CDR3 residues: CASSPGQGIREQYV. The CDR3 nucleotides read TGTGCCAGCAGTCCGGGACAGGGAATTCGCGAGCAGTACGTC.

The genes are TRBV7-2 and TRBJ1-1; no definite D call. The germline V and J ends were trimmed by 5 bases and 1 base, with 11 bases remaining between them. The germline V gene encodes CDR1 SGHTA and CDR2 FQGNSA. This CDR3 comprises 14 residues. The CDR3 DNA reads as TGTGCCAGCAGCCCCGCCAGCAGGAACACTGAAGCTTTCTTT. Protein product: CASSPASRNTEAFF.

The CDR3 coding sequence is TGTGCCTCGGGGGGAGGGAACACTGAAGCTTTCTTT. It yields the protein CASGGGNTEAFF. The rearrangement uses TRBV28 and TRBJ1-1; D perhaps matches TRBD1 (5 bases). Germline CDR1 MDHEN, CDR2 SYDVKM. The CDR3 contains 12 residues. V was trimmed by 11 bases and J by 1 base, leaving 11 bases between them.

The chain combines TRBV4-2 with TRBJ2-3; 8 nucleotides line up with TRBD2. CDR1 LGHNA and CDR2 YNFKEQ come from the germline V gene. This CDR3 contains 16 residues. With V trimmed by 4 bases and J by 6 bases, 12 bases remained unmatched. The CDR3 nucleotides are TGTGCCAGCAGCCCCTTAGCGGGACCATCAGCGGATACGCAGTATTTT. It specifies CASSPLAGPSADTQYF.

In its sample, this clone was seen a few times. The CDR3 spells CASNPGTGTREAFF. The DNA for the CDR3 is TGTGCCAGCAACCCAGGGACCGGGACGCGTGAAGCTTTCTTT. The chain carries TRBV6-1 and TRBJ1-1, with a tentative D call TRBD1 (5 bases). The CDR3 loop spans 14 amino acids. The V gene lost 7 bases and the J gene lost 7 bases, with 19 bases spanning the gap. Germline CDR1 reads MNHNS; CDR2 reads SASEGT.

J is TRBJ1-1 and V is TRBV11-2, with TRBD1 as a possible D gene (6 bases). This CDR3 spans 13 amino acids. The germline V gene encodes CDR1 SGHAT and CDR2 FQNNGV. The V and J ends lost 2 bases and 8 bases respectively, with 12 bases between them. CDR3 nucleotides: TGTGCCAGCAGCTTATTAGAGGGGGTAGAAGCTTTCTTT. This encodes CASSLLEGVEAFF.

The chain has TRBV4-2 and TRBJ2-1; the match to TRBD1 covers 11 bases. Trimming at V came to 1 base and at J to 8 bases, leaving 7 bases not matched to a gene. Germline V CDR1 and CDR2: LGHNA, YNFKEQ. The CDR3 contains 16 residues. The CDR3 sequence: CASSQGRRDRGYEQFF. CDR3 sequence (DNA): TGTGCCAGCAGCCAAGGGAGGAGGGACAGGGGGTATGAGCAGTTCTTC.

The V gene is TRBV29-1, the J gene TRBJ2-7; maybe TRBD2 (6 bases). V lost 5 bases to trimming and J lost 2 bases, with 16 bases between them. This CDR3 spans 14 amino acids. Germline V CDR1 and CDR2: SQVTM, ANQGSEA. The DNA for the CDR3 is TGCAGCGTTTCCACTAGCAGCCCCGCCTACGAGCAGTACTTC. The encoded protein is CSVSTSSPAYEQYF.

The J gene is TRBJ2-3, the V gene TRBV19; TRBD2 is a possible D gene (6 bases). The ends were cut back, 6 bases at V and 0 bases at J, with 10 bases in the middle. CDR1 and CDR2 from the germline V gene are LNHDA and SQIVND (reference sequence). The CDR3 length is 14 residues. CDR3 nucleotides: TGTGCCAGTAGGCGGGGCATCAGCACAGATACGCAGTATTTT. Protein: CASRRGISTDTQYF. The full variable domain, in which reference TRBV19 and TRBJ2-3 provide the parts outside the CDR3, is DGGITQSPKYLFRKEGQNVTLSCEQNLNHDAMYWYRQDPGQGLRLIYYSQIVNDFQKGDIAEGYSVSREKKESFPLTVTSAQKNPTAFYLCASRRGISTDTQYFGPGTRLTVL.

This chain connects TRBV7-6 to TRBJ1-3; D uncertain. This CDR3 has 14 residues. Germline assignment: CDR1 SGHVS and CDR2 FNYEAQ. V shed 1 base and J shed 1 base, with 5 bases lying between them. The CDR3 DNA reads TGTGCCAGCAGCTTAGAGCGATCTGGAAACACCATATATTTT. This gives the protein CASSLERSGNTIYF.

The chain has TRBV7-3 and TRBJ2-5; no definite D call. Germline values: CDR1 SGHTA, CDR2 FQGTGA. Between the trimmed V and J ends, which lost 3 bases and 2 bases, there was a span of 7 bases. This CDR3 spans 13 amino acids. The CDR3 nucleotides are TGTGCCAGCAGCTTGGGCAGTCAAGAGACCCAGTACTTC. It codes for CASSLGSQETQYF.

Comments on this clone: Other DNA sequences in this sample translate to the same CDR3. The chain employs TRBV29-1 and TRBJ1-2, with D possibly matching TRBD1 (5 bases). This CDR3 has 12 residues. Trimming removed 3 bases at V and 4 bases at J, with 9 bases between. Germline CDR1 and CDR2: SQVTM and ANQGSEA. CDR3 sequence reads: CSVEGGGYGYTF. DNA of the CDR3: TGCAGCGTTGAGGGGGGTGGCTATGGCTACACCTTC.

The chain uses TRBV28 and TRBJ1-3; TRBD1 agrees at 7 bases. The CDR3 totals 16 residues. With V trimmed by 5 bases and J by 0 bases, 7 bases remained unmatched. In germline, CDR1 is MDHEN, CDR2 SYDVKM. For the CDR3, the DNA is TGTGCCAGCAGTCCCGGGACAGAGCTCTCTGGAAACACCATATATTTT. Translation gives CASSPGTELSGNTIYF.

V usage is TRBV4-2 and J usage is TRBJ2-3; possible D gene TRBD2, 6 bases. The germline V gene has CDR1 LGHNA and CDR2 YNFKEQ. Trimming left V 3 bases short and J 6 bases short, with 13 bases between. The CDR3 extends over 14 amino acids. CDR3: CASSQTSQRDTQYF. Here the CDR3 DNA reads TGTGCCAGCAGCCAGACTAGTCAGAGGGATACGCAGTATTTT.

The rearrangement joins TRBV30 to TRBJ1-6; no firm D call. The CDR3 has 14 amino acids. V was pared by 0 bases and J by 6 bases, with 9 bases between. In germline, CDR1 is GTSNPN, CDR2 SVGIG (reference sequence). CDR3: CAWSVTHLNSPLHF. The CDR3 bases are TGTGCCTGGAGTGTGACCCATCTTAATTCACCCCTCCACTTT.

This chain connects TRBV10-3 to TRBJ2-2, with 7 bases identical to TRBD2. V trimming: 7 bases; J trimming: 3 bases; junction bases outside the gene matches: 11. The CDR3 has 16 amino acids. The V gene's germline CDR1 is ENHRY and CDR2 SYGVKD. The DNA of the CDR3 is TGTGCCATCAAAGCCCCTAGCGGTACTTACACCGGGGAGCTGTTTTTT. Translating gives CAIKAPSGTYTGELFF.

This clone appeared once. The DNA for the CDR3 is TGCGCCAGCAGCCAAGAGACGATGTTGAACGGGGAGCTGTTTTTT. Protein sequence: CASSQETMLNGELFF. V is TRBV4-1 and J is TRBJ2-2; D unresolved. V was shortened by 0 bases and J by 7 bases, with 12 bases between the two germline ends. Germline V gene sequence: CDR1 MGHRA, CDR2 YSYEKL. This CDR3 comprises 15 residues.

The rearrangement joins TRBV25-1 to TRBJ2-7, with a tentative D call TRBD1 (5 bases). This CDR3 region has 14 residues. CDR1 MGHDK and CDR2 SYGVNS come from the germline V gene. V gave up 2 bases and J gave up 2 bases, with 10 bases separating them. The CDR3 protein is CASSEQGGPYEQYF. The DNA for the CDR3 is TGTGCCAGCAGTGAACAGGGCGGCCCCTACGAGCAGTACTTC.

The rearrangement uses TRBV4-1 and TRBJ2-2; a possible D gene is TRBD2 (7 bases). Germline CDR1 is MGHRA and CDR2 is YSYEKL. V was pared by 2 bases and J by 1 base, with 23 bases between. The CDR3 totals 20 residues. CDR3 DNA sequence: TGCGCCAGCAGCCAAAGGGGGGGGACGCTGAAAGTAAAGAACACCGGGGAGCTGTTTTTT. Residues: CASSQRGGTLKVKNTGELFF.

This clone has more than one count but fewer than ten. The V and J genes are TRBV6-5 and TRBJ1-6; D might be TRBD1 (5 bases). The germline V gene has CDR1 MNHEY and CDR2 SVGAGI. The CDR3 has 12 residues. The ends were cut back, 6 bases at V and 8 bases at J, with 8 bases in the middle. As DNA, the CDR3 is TGTGCCAGCAGCGGGACGGATTCACCCCTCCACTTT. Amino acids: CASSGTDSPLHF.

This clone was recorded a few times. V usage is TRBV25-1 and J usage is TRBJ2-5, with D perhaps TRBD1 (5 bases). V lost 4 bases to trimming and J lost 1 base, with 7 bases between them. The CDR3 has 13 residues. CDR1 is MGHDK and CDR2 is SYGVNS in the germline V gene. CDR3 in DNA: TGTGCCAGCAGTGTGACAGTCCAAGAGACCCAGTACTTC. Amino acid sequence: CASSVTVQETQYF.

The chain has TRBV13 and TRBJ2-2; 11 nucleotides line up with TRBD1. Germline V gene lookup returns CDR1 PRHDT and CDR2 FYEKMQ (reference sequence). This CDR3 contains 19 residues. After removal of 1 base from V and 0 bases from J, the junction contained 7 bases not matched to a gene. In nucleotides, the CDR3 is TGTGCCAGCAGCTTAGTACGGACAGGGGGCAACGCGAACACCGGGGAGCTGTTTTTT. It yields the protein CASSLVRTGGNANTGELFF. Drawing the rest from reference TRBV13 and TRBJ2-2, the complete variable domain is AAGVIQSPRHLIKEKRETATLKCYPIPRHDTVYWYQQGPGQDPQFLISFYEKMQSDKGSIPDRFSAQQFSDYHSELNMSSLELGDSALYFCASSLVRTGGNANTGELFFGEGSRLTVL.